These 13 T cell receptor beta chains were all obtained from the same sample, sequenced in a study of low-dose radiotherapy and immunotherapy resistance in tumors. First-strand cDNA used TRAV- and TRBV-specific primers, covering alpha and beta chains. For amplifying TCRs, the PCR ran for around 20 cycles with Phusion, which was used together with a constant-region primer and the adapter on the V primers. From the reads, TCRdb called clonotypes with MiXCR, one entry per CDR3 protein. This sample carries 7,500 to 9,500 distinct CDR3 sequences, almost 70% of them seen once, and the ten largest clones take 6% to 7.5%. The receptors derive from a human donor with advanced metastatic prostate, ovarian, gallbladder or colorectal cancer (not recorded which). This table probably holds off-target reads from a library built for another chain.

The chain combines TRBV7-9 with TRBJ2-3, with a tentative D call TRBD2 (6 bases). The CDR3 covers 15 residues. Per the germline V gene, CDR1 is SEHNR and CDR2 is FQNEAQ (reference sequence). V was clipped by 4 bases and J by 1 base, with 12 bases between them. Here the CDR3 DNA reads TGTGCCAGCAGCTCCGCCGGGAGCGGCACAGATACGCAGTATTTT. Residues: CASSSAGSGTDTQYF.

The chain couples TRBV5-6 to TRBJ2-1, with D possibly matching TRBD1 (5 bases). This CDR3 is built from 15 residues. Germline CDR1 reads SGHDT; CDR2 reads YYEEEE. The germline V and J ends were trimmed by 1 base and 1 base, with 9 bases remaining between them. CDR3: CASSLRGASYNEQFF. The DNA of the CDR3 is TGTGCCAGCAGCTTGAGGGGTGCGTCCTACAATGAGCAGTTCTTC.

The chain has TRBV6-4 and TRBJ2-3; a possible D gene is TRBD2 (6 bases). V was pared by 0 bases and J by 0 bases, with 7 bases between. Germline CDR1 is MRHNA and CDR2 is SNTAGT. The CDR3 sequence is 15 residues long. The CDR3 loop is CASSDSGTSTDTQYF. The DNA for the CDR3 is TGTGCCAGCAGTGACTCGGGGACTAGCACAGATACGCAGTATTTT.

The chain joins TRBV7-6 to TRBJ2-1; 9 bases match TRBD1. CDR1 and CDR2 from the germline V gene are SGHVS and FNYEAQ. CDR3 size: 15 residues. V trimming: 5 bases; J trimming: 5 bases; junction bases outside the gene matches: 7. DNA for the CDR3: TGTGCCAGCAGCGCCAGACAGGGGGAGAACAATGAGCAGTTCTTC. The encoded protein is CASSARQGENNEQFF.

The chain employs TRBV5-8 and TRBJ1-1, with D perhaps matching TRBD1 (6 bases). The CDR3 sequence is 13 residues long. Germline CDR1 reads SGHTS; CDR2 reads YDEGEE. The V and J ends lost 4 bases and 4 bases respectively, with 11 bases between them. The CDR3 nucleotides read TGTGCCAGCAGCCCTAGAGGGGGCACTGAAGCTTTCTTT. It encodes CASSPRGGTEAFF.

The chain joins TRBV3-1 to TRBJ2-5; D tentatively reads TRBD1 or TRBD2 (5 bases each). This CDR3 region has 15 residues. V was trimmed by 0 bases and J by 9 bases, leaving 17 bases between them. Germline V gene lookup returns CDR1 LGHDT and CDR2 YNNKEL (reference sequence). In nucleotides, the CDR3 is TGTGCCAGCAGCCAAGACGGCCTGGGACCAAAGGCCCAGTACTTC. The encoded protein is CASSQDGLGPKAQYF.

This clonotype was picked up one time. The chain has TRBV6-5 and TRBJ1-6; a possible D gene is TRBD1 (5 bases). Germline values: CDR1 MNHEY, CDR2 SVGAGI. The CDR3 has 16 residues. V was shortened by 7 bases and J by 5 bases, with 18 bases between the two germline ends. Here the CDR3 reads CASTSPGQGHNSPLHF. The DNA of the CDR3 is TGTGCCAGCACCTCCCCCGGGCAGGGCCATAATTCACCCCTCCACTTT.

This chain joins TRBV5-4 and TRBJ2-7, with TRBD2 matching 10 bases. The CDR3 extends over 15 amino acids. The V gene's germline CDR1 is SGHNT and CDR2 YYREEE (reference sequence). V trimming: 6 bases; J trimming: 6 bases; junction bases outside the gene matches: 12. The CDR3 sequence: CASTPGGLAGVEQYF. The CDR3 nucleotides are TGTGCCAGCACCCCCGGTGGGCTAGCGGGAGTCGAGCAGTACTTC.

This clonotype was seen a few times. The DNA of the CDR3 is TGTGCCATCCTTACACCGAGGGGGCCACAAAGGGGGAACTATGGCTACACCTTC. This encodes CAILTPRGPQRGNYGYTF. The rearrangement uses TRBV10-3 and TRBJ1-2; 7 bases are a match to TRBD1. This CDR3 is built from 18 residues. V shed 8 bases and J 2 bases; nucleotides not matched to a gene: 20. CDR1 ENHRY and CDR2 SYGVKD come from the germline V gene.

This chain connects TRBV3-1 to TRBJ2-7; D may correspond to TRBD1 or TRBD2 (5 bases each). CDR1 LGHDT and CDR2 YNNKEL come from the germline V gene (reference sequence). This CDR3 is 15 amino acids long. Trimming pared 0 bases from V and 1 base from J, leaving 10 bases between. Here the CDR3 reads CASSQDFGASYEQYF. The CDR3 nucleotides are TGTGCCAGCAGCCAAGACTTCGGGGCTTCCTACGAGCAGTACTTC.

The gene calls are TRBV27 and TRBJ1-2; weak D call: TRBD1 (5 bases). Deletions cut 6 bases from V and 1 base from J, with 9 bases between. The CDR3 sequence is 13 residues long. Germline V CDR1 and CDR2: MNHEY, SMNVEV (reference sequence). CDR3 sequence: CASSLDSNYGYTF. The CDR3 DNA is TGTGCCAGCAGCCTCGACAGTAACTATGGCTACACCTTC.

The chain combines TRBV5-1 with TRBJ2-1; TRBD2 might be the D (5 bases). In germline, CDR1 is SGHRS, CDR2 YFSETQ. The germline V and J ends were trimmed by 0 bases and 5 bases, with 15 bases remaining between them. This CDR3 region has 16 residues. CDR3 sequence (DNA): TGCGCCAGCAGCTTGGAACGGACTGCTTCCAACAATGAGCAGTTCTTC. It codes for CASSLERTASNNEQFF.

This chain uses TRBV7-2 with TRBJ1-1; weak D call: TRBD1 (5 bases). The V end lost 6 bases, the J end lost 3 bases, and 14 bases lay between the germline ends. This CDR3 comprises 14 residues. Germline assignment: CDR1 SGHTA and CDR2 FQGNSA. Here the CDR3 DNA reads TGTGCCAGCAGAGCCAAGGGAGGGGACACTGAAGCTTTCTTT. Protein sequence: CASRAKGGDTEAFF.